Here is one TCR beta chain with its context. Method: immunoSEQ multiplex PCR; TCRdb's copy keeps in-frame clones and lacks some. The repertoire holds approximately 270,000 clones, with roughly nine tenths as singletons. The CDR3 covers 15 residues. The V gene's germline CDR1 is SNHLY and CDR2 FYNNEI. After removal of 6 bases from V and 2 bases from J, the junction contained 10 bases not matched to a gene. These data originate in a study of blood T cell repertoires in COVID-19. Across the study: COVID-19 samples from acute and convalescent phases originated in the United States, Italy and Spain.

The chain recombines TRBV2 with TRBJ2-7, with 7 bases matching TRBD1. Sequenced sample: PBMCs or T cells enriched from blood (not recorded which). The receptor was isolated from a human donor in a cohort exposed to, infected with or recovered from COVID-19 (not recorded which). The donor label of this sample is uncertain. The CDR3 sequence: CASSETTGIPYEQYF. The CDR3 DNA follows: TGTGCCAGCAGCGAGACGACAGGGATCCCCTACGAGCAGTACTTC.